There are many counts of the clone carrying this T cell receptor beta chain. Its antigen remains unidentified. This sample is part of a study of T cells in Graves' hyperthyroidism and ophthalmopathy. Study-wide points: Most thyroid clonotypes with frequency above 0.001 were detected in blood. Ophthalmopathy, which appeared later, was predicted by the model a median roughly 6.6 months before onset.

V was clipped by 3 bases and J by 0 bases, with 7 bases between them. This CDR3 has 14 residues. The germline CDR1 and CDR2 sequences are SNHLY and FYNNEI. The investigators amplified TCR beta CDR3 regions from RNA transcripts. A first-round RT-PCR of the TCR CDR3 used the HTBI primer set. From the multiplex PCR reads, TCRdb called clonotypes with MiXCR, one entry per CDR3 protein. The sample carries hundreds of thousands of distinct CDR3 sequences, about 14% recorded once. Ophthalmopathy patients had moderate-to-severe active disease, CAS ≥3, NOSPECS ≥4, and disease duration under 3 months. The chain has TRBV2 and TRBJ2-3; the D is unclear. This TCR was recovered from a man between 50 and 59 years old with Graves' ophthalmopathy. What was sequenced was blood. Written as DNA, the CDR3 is TGTGCCAGCAGTGAGGCGGTAAGCACAGATACGCAGTATTTT. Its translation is CASSEAVSTDTQYF. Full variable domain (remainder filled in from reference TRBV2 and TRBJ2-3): EPEVTQTPSHQVTQMGQEVILRCVPISNHLYFYWYRQILGQKVEFLVSFYNNEISEKSEIFDDQFSVERPDGSNFTLKIRSTKLEDSAMYFCASSEAVSTDTQYFGPGTRLTVL.